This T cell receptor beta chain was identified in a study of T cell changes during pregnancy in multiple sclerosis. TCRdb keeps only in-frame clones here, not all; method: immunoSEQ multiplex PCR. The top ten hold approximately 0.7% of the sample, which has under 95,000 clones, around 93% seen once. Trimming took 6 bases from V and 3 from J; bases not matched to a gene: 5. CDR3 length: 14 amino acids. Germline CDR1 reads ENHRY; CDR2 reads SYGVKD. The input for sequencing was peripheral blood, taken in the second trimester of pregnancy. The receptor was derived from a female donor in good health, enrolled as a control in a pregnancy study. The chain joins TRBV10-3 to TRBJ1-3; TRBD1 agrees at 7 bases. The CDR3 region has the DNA TGTGCCATCAGAGAGGACAGGAATGGAAACACCATATATTTT. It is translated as CAIREDRNGNTIYF.